This passage covers 20 T cell receptor beta chains from one sample sequenced in a study of OX40 agonist ivuxolimab in advanced cancers. Repertoires were generated with immunoSEQ multiplex PCR, while TCRdb's copy carries only in-frame clones and drops some. The table lists approximately 28,000 clones, 76% of them singletons. The specimen was CD4+ or CD8+ T cells sorted from blood, collected in a trial of the OX40 agonist ivuxolimab. Receptors originate from an adult with an advanced solid tumor such as melanoma, head and neck, liver or kidney cancer.

The rearrangement joins TRBV5-1 to TRBJ1-1; TRBD1 is a possible D gene (5 bases). Germline CDR1 is SGHRS and CDR2 is YFSETQ. The V end lost 1 base, the J end lost 5 bases, and 15 bases lay between the germline ends. CDR3 length: 15 residues. This CDR3 is CASSLIGHLGTEAFF. CDR3 nucleotides: TGCGCCAGCAGCTTGATCGGACATCTGGGGACTGAAGCTTTCTTT.

The J gene is TRBJ2-5, the V gene TRBV10-3, with 9 nucleotides matching TRBD2. J lost 2 bases, V lost 6 bases, and 4 bases had no gene match. Germline lookup yields CDR1 ENHRY and CDR2 SYGVKD. The CDR3 is 14 residues long. The CDR3 DNA reads as TGTGCCATCAGCCCTAGCGGGGCTCAAGAGACCCAGTACTTC. It codes for CAISPSGAQETQYF.

This chain joins TRBV19 and TRBJ2-3; D gene uncertain. CDR3 length: 10 amino acids. V dropped 11 bases and J dropped 6 bases, with 9 bases sitting between them. From germline, CDR1 is LNHDA and CDR2 SQIVND (reference sequence). The CDR3: CAAGGDTQYF. In DNA, the CDR3 is TGTGCCGCCGGTGGTGATACGCAGTATTTT.

This rearrangement joins TRBV7-6 to TRBJ2-1; 7 bases are a match to TRBD2. The CDR3 runs to 18 residues. Germline values: CDR1 SGHVS, CDR2 FNYEAQ. The trim removed 2 bases at V and 7 bases at J, leaving 17 bases unmatched. The CDR3 sequence is CASSLKGINERGRNEQFF. The CDR3 DNA follows: TGTGCCAGCAGCTTAAAGGGGATAAACGAGCGGGGAAGGAATGAGCAGTTCTTC.

The chain couples TRBV7-8 to TRBJ2-5; D uncertain. Germline CDR1 SGHVS, CDR2 FQNEAQ. V was trimmed by 5 bases and J by 2 bases, leaving 15 bases between them. The CDR3 loop spans 15 amino acids. The CDR3 DNA follows: TGTGCCAGCAGCCGAGGCGGTTCCCCTCAAGAGACCCAGTACTTC. It encodes CASSRGGSPQETQYF.

This clone ranks as medium-sized (0.01 to 0.1%). CDR3 protein: CASSKTGGGYNEQFF. In DNA, the CDR3 is TGTGCCAGTAGTAAGACAGGGGGCGGTTACAATGAGCAGTTCTTC. This rearrangement joins TRBV19 to TRBJ2-1; 10 bases agree with TRBD1. Germline V gene lookup returns CDR1 LNHDA and CDR2 SQIVND (reference sequence). This CDR3 has 15 amino acids. J lost 4 bases, V lost 4 bases, and 4 bases had no gene match.

In this sample, this clone turned up a few times. The chain links TRBV6-5 to TRBJ2-1, with 10 nucleotides matching TRBD2. CDR1 and CDR2 (germline): MNHEY, SVGAGI. V was pared by 4 bases and J by 7 bases, with 7 bases of the junction left unmatched. This CDR3 contains 15 residues. The CDR3 sequence is CASSSSGGKRNEQFF. The CDR3 region has the DNA TGTGCCAGCAGTTCTAGCGGGGGAAAAAGGAATGAGCAGTTCTTC.

This clone was observed a few times. The gene calls are TRBV29-1 and TRBJ1-4; possible D gene TRBD1, 6 bases. The CDR3 covers 13 residues. Germline CDR1 reads SQVTM; CDR2 reads ANQGSEA. V lost 5 bases, J lost 6 bases, and 13 bases lay in between. CDR3 in amino acids: CSVSGGDYEKLFF. The CDR3 nucleotides are TGCAGCGTTTCCGGGGGCGATTATGAAAAACTGTTTTTT. Combining the CDR3 with reference TRBV29-1 and TRBJ1-4 gives the whole variable domain SAVISQKPSRDICQRGTSLTIQCQVDSQVTMMFWYRQQPGQSLTLIATANQGSEATYESGFVIDKFPISRPNLTFSTLTVSNMSPEDSSIYLCSVSGGDYEKLFFGSGTQLSVL.

This clone was seen a single time. The chain employs TRBV5-8 and TRBJ2-5, with a weak D call TRBD2 (6 bases). This CDR3 has 16 residues. Germline V gives CDR1 SGHTS, CDR2 YDEGEE. V lost 1 base, J lost 5 bases, and 18 bases lay in between. CDR3 coding DNA: TGTGCCAGCAGCTTGAATTTAGGTCCCCGGGGGGAGACCCAGTACTTC. Translated, it gives CASSLNLGPRGETQYF.

This rearrangement joins TRBV4-2 to TRBJ1-2; D gene uncertain. The CDR3 extends over 13 amino acids. Germline V CDR1 and CDR2: LGHNA, YNFKEQ. The V and J ends lost 1 base and 0 bases respectively, with 3 bases between them. CDR3 bases: TGTGCCAGCAGCCAAGGCCCTAACTATGGCTACACCTTC. This sequence encodes CASSQGPNYGYTF.

The chain links TRBV5-6 to TRBJ2-5, with TRBD1 matching 8 bases. CDR3 length: 13 amino acids. Germline CDR1 and CDR2: SGHDT and YYEEEE. Trimming cost V 3 bases and J 4 bases; bases outside gene matches: 2. The CDR3 loop is CASSWTGLETQYF. CDR3 nucleotide sequence: TGTGCCAGCAGCTGGACAGGGTTAGAGACCCAGTACTTC.

This chain joins TRBV19 and TRBJ2-6, with D tentatively TRBD2 (5 bases). The CDR3 consists of 15 residues. V was shortened by 7 bases and J by 3 bases, with 13 bases between the two germline ends. The germline V gene encodes CDR1 LNHDA and CDR2 SQIVND (reference sequence). The CDR3 DNA reads as TGTGCCAGTACCGGGGAGTTGTTTGGGGCCAACGTCCTGACTTTC. Amino acids: CASTGELFGANVLTF.

J is TRBJ2-7 and V is TRBV18, with D tentatively TRBD2 (5 bases). Germline V CDR1 and CDR2: KGHSH, LQKENI. The CDR3 extends over 15 amino acids. V gave up 6 bases and J gave up 0 bases, with 15 bases separating them. In DNA, the CDR3 is TGTGCCAGCTCCGGACGACACCGGGGCTCCTACGAGCAGTACTTC. It specifies CASSGRHRGSYEQYF.

This chain uses TRBV7-9 with TRBJ1-4, with D perhaps matching TRBD1 (6 bases). With 1 base removed from V and 2 bases from J, the gap between germline ends came to 11 bases. Germline V gives CDR1 SEHNR, CDR2 FQNEAQ (reference sequence). CDR3 length: 16 amino acids. For the CDR3, the DNA is TGTGCCAGCAGCTTAGGTTTCAGGGGTACTAATGAAAAACTGTTTTTT. Its translation: CASSLGFRGTNEKLFF.

This clone appeared a single time. J is TRBJ1-2 and V is TRBV19; TRBD1 is a possible D gene (5 bases). V shed 6 bases and J shed 3 bases, with 17 bases lying between them. The CDR3 consists of 15 residues. Germline V gene sequence: CDR1 LNHDA, CDR2 SQIVND (reference sequence). CDR3 protein: CASSPDSAFYYGYTF. The CDR3 nucleotides are TGTGCCAGTAGCCCAGACAGCGCATTTTACTATGGCTACACCTTC.

The gene calls are TRBV27 and TRBJ2-5, with TRBD2 identical over 8 bases. The better agreement between TRBJ2-7 and the DNA end casts doubt on the J call. In germline, CDR1 is MNHEY, CDR2 SMNVEV (reference sequence). The CDR3 totals 15 residues. CDR3 nucleotide sequence: TGTGCCAGCAGACAAAAAACAGCGGGGGTCTACGAGCAGTACTTC. Translating gives CASRQKTAGVYEQYF.

The chain uses TRBV19 and TRBJ1-5; 9 nucleotides line up with TRBD1. The CDR3 covers 17 residues. V lost 10 bases and J lost 0; bases outside the gene matches: 13. CDR1 is LNHDA and CDR2 is SQIVND in the germline V gene (reference sequence). The CDR3 bases are TGTGCCACCGCACCGGGACAGGGAGGAAGTAGCAATCAGCCCCAGCATTTT. Translation: CATAPGQGGSSNQPQHF.

The chain employs TRBV6-5 and TRBJ2-7; the match to TRBD2 covers 11 bases. V gave up 6 bases and J gave up 3 bases; unmatched junction bases: 4. Germline values: CDR1 MNHEY, CDR2 SVGAGI. The CDR3 extends over 14 amino acids. CDR3 in amino acids: CASRRLAGNYEQYF. CDR3 in DNA: TGTGCCAGCAGGCGACTAGCGGGGAACTACGAGCAGTACTTC.

This clone was found a few times. The chain employs TRBV7-6 and TRBJ2-7; a weak D match, TRBD1 (6 bases). This CDR3 is built from 12 residues. Germline V gene sequence: CDR1 SGHVS, CDR2 FNYEAQ. V was cut by 4 bases and J by 9 bases, with 13 bases left in between. Written as DNA, the CDR3 is TGTGCCAGCAGCTCGTCACAGGGTGGGCAGTACTTC. This sequence encodes CASSSSQGGQYF.

This chain links TRBV4-1 with TRBJ2-1; the match to TRBD2 covers 9 bases. V shed 1 base and J 8 bases; nucleotides not matched to a gene: 9. Germline V CDR1 and CDR2: MGHRA, YSYEKL. CDR3 size: 16 residues. The CDR3 spells CASSQVVSGGKHEQFF. CDR3 DNA: TGCGCCAGCAGCCAAGTGGTGAGCGGGGGGAAACATGAGCAGTTCTTC.